This T cell receptor (beta chain) stems from a study of T cells after yellow fever vaccination. About this clonotype: Its antigen remains unknown.

Researchers made TCR cDNA using 5'RACE template switching, and this step added a universal primer site and UMIs. A single record per CDR3 protein comes from TCRdb applying MiXCR to the 5' RACE reads. Of hundreds of thousands of distinct CDR3 sequences listed, roughly 22% are singletons. Overall study findings and caveats: Only a minor proportion of clonotypes was detected across both CD4 and CD8 compartments.

This TCR came from a young man who received the YFV17D yellow fever vaccine. The starting material was PBMCs, obtained roughly 20 days after the first yellow fever vaccination.

CDR3 coding DNA: TGTGCCAGCAGGGTGGACAGGGCCTACACCGGGGAGCTGTTTTTT. Its translation is CASRVDRAYTGELFF. The chain has TRBV5-6 and TRBJ2-2; 8 bases map to TRBD1. V shed 5 bases, J shed 3 bases, and the junction held 6 bases outside the gene matches. The CDR3 is made up of 15 amino acids. Germline V gives CDR1 SGHDT, CDR2 YYEEEE.